This entry lists 31 T cell receptor beta chains sequenced from one sample in a study of human T cells and chemical hapten exposure. MiXCR, applied by TCRdb to the RACE reads, yields one record per CDR3 protein. The data hold roughly 360,000 distinct CDR3 sequences, with approximately 5% observed a single time. Time point noted: patch test 1, 2 weeks after DPC sensitization. Treatment defined: therapeutic diphenylcyclopropenone sensitization with weekly scalp DPC. Source: whole blood, taken in connection with sensitization to the hapten diphenylcyclopropenone (DPC). The receptors come from a woman in her forties or fifties with alopecia areata. Some clones in this sample may be carry-over from other donors' samples.

The sample holds many counts of this clonotype. This rearrangement joins TRBV4-3 to TRBJ2-5; D gene ambiguous. The CDR3 extends over 14 amino acids. V was cut by 1 base and J by 4 bases, with 10 bases left in between. CDR1 and CDR2 from the germline V gene are LGHNA and YSLEER. The CDR3 here is CASSQAGTGETQYF. CDR3 DNA: TGCGCCAGCAGCCAAGCCGGCACCGGAGAGACCCAGTACTTC.

This clonotype was detected ten times or more. An end of the junction does not agree with germline; a read error may underlie this. The chain is built from TRBV18 and TRBJ1-3; no firm D call. The germline V gene encodes CDR1 KGHSH and CDR2 LQKENI. CDR3 length equals 15 residues. In DNA, the CDR3 is TGTGCCAGCTCACCACAAGGAAGCTCTGGAAACACCATATGTTTT. Translating it yields CASSPQGSSGNTICF.

This clonotype was counted at least ten times. This rearrangement joins TRBV9 to TRBJ1-3; D is unclear. V lost 0 bases and J lost 2, with 12 bases in between. Germline CDR1 is SGDLS and CDR2 is YYNGEE. The CDR3 sequence is 16 residues long. CDR3: CASSVEVHLTGNTIYF. The CDR3 DNA reads as TGTGCCAGCAGCGTAGAGGTCCATCTTACTGGAAACACCATATATTTT.

This chain links TRBV30 with TRBJ2-7; the D is unclear. The CDR3 loop spans 12 amino acids. Germline CDR1 reads GTSNPN; CDR2 reads SVGIG (reference sequence). The V and J ends lost 2 bases and 3 bases respectively, with 8 bases between them. In nucleotides, the CDR3 is TGTGCCTGGAGTAAGGGAAGCTACGAGCAGTACTTC. Protein sequence: CAWSKGSYEQYF. Combining the CDR3 with reference TRBV30 and TRBJ2-7 gives the whole variable domain SQTIHQWPATLVQPVGSPLSLECTVEGTSNPNLYWYRQAAGRGLQLLFYSVGIGQISSEVPQNLSASRPQDRQFILSSKKLLLSDSGFYLCAWSKGSYEQYFGPGTRLTVT.

This clonotype occurred many times. This chain joins TRBV28 and TRBJ2-3, with 8 bases aligning to TRBD2. V lost 6 bases, J lost 0 bases, and 11 bases stayed unmatched. Germline lookup yields CDR1 MDHEN and CDR2 SYDVKM. The length of the CDR3 is 17 residues. CDR3: CASSLVTSGWSTDTQYF. CDR3 nucleotides: TGTGCCAGCAGCCTCGTAACTAGCGGATGGAGCACAGATACGCAGTATTTT.

This chain links TRBV12-5 with TRBJ2-3; D is perhaps TRBD2 (5 bases). Germline V gives CDR1 LGHNT, CDR2 FRNRAP. The CDR3 extends over 14 amino acids. Trimming stripped 7 bases from V and 0 bases from J, with 11 bases between. The CDR3 spells CASASRTSTDTQYF. In DNA form, the CDR3 reads TGTGCTAGTGCCAGTCGGACTAGCACAGATACGCAGTATTTT.

The rearrangement uses TRBV7-2 and TRBJ2-1; 15 bases are shared with TRBD2. V dropped 5 bases and J dropped 8; count of bases not matched to a gene: 7. The CDR3 totals 16 residues. Germline V lookup: CDR1 SGHTA, CDR2 FQGNSA. DNA of the CDR3: TGTGCCAGCAGCCGGACTAGCGGGGGGGCTCTCTATGAGCAGTTCTTC. Amino acid sequence: CASSRTSGGALYEQFF.

The V call is TRBV12-3 or TRBV12-4, the J call TRBJ1-3; no definite D call. V was cut by 1 base and J by 3 bases, with 7 bases left in between. The CDR3 contains 14 residues. Written as DNA, the CDR3 is TGTGCCAGCAGTTTAGAGATCTTTGGAAACACCATATATTTT. This gives the protein CASSLEIFGNTIYF.

At least ten counts were recorded for this clonotype. The chain joins TRBV4-2 to TRBJ1-1; TRBD1 aligns across 7 bases. The CDR3 contains 15 residues. The ends lost 6 bases at V and 3 bases at J; junction bases unmatched: 10. CDR1 and CDR2 from the germline V gene are LGHNA and YNFKEQ. CDR3 protein: CASRPTTGFDTEAFF. CDR3 nucleotide sequence: TGTGCCAGCAGACCGACGACAGGGTTCGACACTGAAGCTTTCTTT.

This clonotype was observed a few times. V is TRBV7-9 and J is TRBJ2-7, with 8 positions matching TRBD2. V gave up 6 bases and J gave up 6 bases; unmatched junction bases: 7. CDR1 is SEHNR, CDR2 FQNEAQ, per germline (reference sequence). The CDR3 runs 13 residues. CDR3 coding DNA: TGTGCCAGCAGAGATCTAGCGGGTCTCGAGCAGTACTTC. This encodes CASRDLAGLEQYF. The whole variable domain, filled in from reference TRBV7-9 and TRBJ2-7, reads DTGVSQNPRHKITKRGQNVTFRCDPISEHNRLYWYRQTLGQGPEFLTYFQNEAQLEKSRLLSDRFSAERPKGSFSTLEIQRTEQGDSAMYLCASRDLAGLEQYFGPGTRLTVT.

In its sample, this clonotype was seen many times. J is TRBJ2-3 and V is TRBV7-8; D possibly corresponds to TRBD2 (6 bases). The CDR3 totals 17 residues. V was pared by 1 base and J by 0 bases, with 14 bases between. From germline, CDR1 is SGHVS and CDR2 FQNEAQ. CDR3 DNA: TGTGCCAGCAGCTTAGTAGGACTAAGTCTTAGCACAGATACGCAGTATTTT. Translated: CASSLVGLSLSTDTQYF. The full variable domain, in which reference TRBV7-8 and TRBJ2-3 provide the parts outside the CDR3, is GAGVSQSPRYKVAKRGQDVALRCDPISGHVSLFWYQQALGQGPEFLTYFQNEAQLDKSGLPSDRFFAERPEGSVSTLKIQRTQQEDSAVYLCASSLVGLSLSTDTQYFGPGTRLTVL.

This clonotype was seen repeatedly, ten times or more. The V and J genes are TRBV6-5 and TRBJ2-1; TRBD1 agrees at 8 bases. Germline CDR1 MNHEY, CDR2 SVGAGI. The CDR3 consists of 15 residues. Trimming removed 4 bases from V and 0 bases from J; junction bases left unmatched: 2. In DNA, the CDR3 is TGTGCCAGCAGTTCAACAGGGGGCTCCTACAATGAGCAGTTCTTC. Translation gives CASSSTGGSYNEQFF.

This rearrangement joins TRBV18 to TRBJ1-4, with D unclear. V lost 4 bases to trimming and J lost 0 bases, with 9 bases between them. Germline loops: CDR1 KGHSH, CDR2 LQKENI. The CDR3 has 15 amino acids. The CDR3 spells CASSLSAATNEKLFF. CDR3 nucleotides: TGTGCCAGCTCACTCTCCGCCGCAACTAATGAAAAACTGTTTTTT.

V gene TRBV2 combines with J gene TRBJ1-1; 9 bases line up with TRBD1. The V and J ends lost 5 bases and 6 bases, in that order; junction bases with no gene match: 7. CDR1 is SNHLY, CDR2 FYNNEI, per germline. The CDR3 runs 14 residues. The CDR3 coding sequence is TGTGCCAGCAGTTCACAGGGGGCTGGCGCTGAAGCTTTCTTT. Translating it yields CASSSQGAGAEAFF.

This sequence joins TRBV24-1 and TRBJ2-3, with unresolved D. The V gene's germline CDR1 is KGHDR and CDR2 SFDVKD. This CDR3 has 14 residues. V was clipped by 3 bases and J by 0 bases, with 6 bases between them. The DNA of the CDR3 is TGTGCCACCAGTGATCCCGGGAGCACAGATACGCAGTATTTT. This encodes CATSDPGSTDTQYF.

This clonotype has just a few counts. The genes are TRBV10-3 and TRBJ1-1, with no clear D. V was pared by 2 bases and J by 0 bases, with 7 bases between. CDR3 length: 14 amino acids. Per the germline V gene, CDR1 is ENHRY and CDR2 is SYGVKD. The CDR3 bases are TGTGCCATCAGTGAGAACGGGATGAACACTGAAGCTTTCTTT. Protein sequence: CAISENGMNTEAFF.

This clonotype was seen more than once but under ten times. The chain carries TRBV5-4 and TRBJ1-1; a weak D match, TRBD1 (6 bases). The CDR3 spans 14 residues. Trimming took off 3 bases at V and 2 bases at J, with 11 bases between the two ends. The germline CDR1 and CDR2 sequences are SGHNT and YYREEE (reference sequence). In nucleotides, the CDR3 is TGTGCCAGCAGCTCGGGACATGCAAACACTGAAGCTTTCTTT. Translation gives CASSSGHANTEAFF.

This clonotype was picked up many times. The J gene is TRBJ2-3, the V gene TRBV5-1; TRBD2 is a possible D gene (5 bases). The ends were cut back, 2 bases at V and 1 base at J, with 14 bases in the middle. CDR1 and CDR2 (germline): SGHRS, YFSETQ. The CDR3 runs 16 residues. CDR3 in DNA: TGCGCCAGCAGCTTCACACTAGTTCTGCGCACAGATACGCAGTATTTT. Amino acid sequence: CASSFTLVLRTDTQYF.

This clonotype has at least ten counts. The V call is TRBV18, the J call TRBJ1-2; TRBD1 matches 9 bases. The CDR3 covers 14 residues. CDR1 is KGHSH and CDR2 is LQKENI in the germline V gene. Trimming removed 2 bases from V and 4 bases from J; junction bases left unmatched: 2. The DNA of the CDR3 is TGTGCCAGCTCACCAGGACAGGGGAGCTATGGCTACACCTTC. Translating gives CASSPGQGSYGYTF. The entire variable domain, with the rest obtained from reference TRBV18 and TRBJ1-2, is as follows: NAGVMQNPRHLVRRRGQEARLRCSPMKGHSHVYWYRQLPEEGLKFMVYLQKENIIDESGMPKERFSAEFPKEGPSILRIQQVVRGDSAAYFCASSPGQGSYGYTFGSGTRLTVV.

This sequence joins TRBV9 and TRBJ2-5, with a possible D match to TRBD2 (6 bases). V lost 1 base and J lost 4, with 17 bases in between. Per the germline V gene, CDR1 is SGDLS and CDR2 is YYNGEE. The CDR3 is 16 residues long. CDR3 sequence reads: CASSVSLSGSGETQYF. DNA of the CDR3: TGTGCCAGCAGCGTATCGCTGTCAGGTAGCGGAGAGACCCAGTACTTC.

In regard to this clonotype: Given a much more abundant clone one base away, this may be a read error. The chain carries TRBV12-3 or TRBV12-4 and TRBJ1-5; no clear D gene. The CDR3 is 15 residues long. Trimming took 3 bases from V and 4 from J, leaving 13 bases between them. The CDR3 DNA follows: TGTGCCAGCAGTTTGGGCTGGGTAAGAAATCAGCCCCAGCATTTT. This translates into CASSLGWVRNQPQHF.

This clonotype showed up many times. The chain recombines TRBV12-3 or TRBV12-4 with TRBJ2-7, with TRBD2 matching 10 bases. CDR3 length: 14 residues. The ends lost 3 bases at V and 5 bases at J; junction bases unmatched: 4. The CDR3 sequence: CASSFLAGANEQYF. The CDR3, as DNA: TGTGCCAGCAGTTTCCTAGCGGGGGCCAACGAGCAGTACTTC.

This sequence joins TRBV12-3 or TRBV12-4 and TRBJ1-1; D remains unclear. CDR3 length: 12 amino acids. V shed 8 bases and J shed 0 bases, with 7 bases lying between them. The CDR3 DNA reads TGTGCCAGCCTTAACTTGAACACTGAAGCTTTCTTT. Residues: CASLNLNTEAFF.

This clonotype was detected ten times or more. The chain carries TRBV6-6 and TRBJ2-3; no definite D call. The germline V gene has CDR1 MNHNY and CDR2 SVGAGI (reference sequence). The germline V and J ends were trimmed by 2 bases and 2 bases, with 8 bases remaining between them. The CDR3 loop spans 14 amino acids. As DNA, the CDR3 is TGTGCCAGCAGTTACGTTTCGGCCACAGATACGCAGTATTTT. This translates into CASSYVSATDTQYF.

This clonotype was counted many times. J is TRBJ2-2 and V is TRBV7-2; no clear D gene. Germline V lookup: CDR1 SGHTA, CDR2 FQGNSA. The CDR3 totals 14 residues. With 1 base removed from V and 4 bases from J, the gap between germline ends came to 7 bases. The CDR3 DNA reads as TGTGCCAGCAGCTTAGAGGGATTCACCGGGGAGCTGTTTTTT. This gives the protein CASSLEGFTGELFF.

This clonotype was counted ten times or more. This chain joins TRBV7-2 and TRBJ2-1; D tentatively reads TRBD1 or TRBD2 (5 bases each). Trimming stripped 6 bases from V and 5 bases from J, with 14 bases between. From germline, CDR1 is SGHTA and CDR2 FQGNSA. This CDR3 region has 14 residues. The CDR3 DNA is TGTGCCAGCAGTTTGAAGCTGGGGGACAATGAGCAGTTCTTC. Amino acid sequence: CASSLKLGDNEQFF. Filled out from reference TRBV7-2 and TRBJ2-1, the complete variable domain reads GAGVSQSPSNKVTEKGKDVELRCDPISGHTALYWYRQSLGQGLEFLIYFQGNSAPDKSGLPSDRFSAERTGGSVSTLTIQRTQQEDSAVYLCASSLKLGDNEQFFGPGTRLTVL.

The chain recombines TRBV7-2 with TRBJ1-5; 7 bases fit TRBD1. V gave up 1 base and J gave up 4 bases; unmatched junction bases: 4. This CDR3 is built from 15 residues. Germline CDR1 and CDR2: SGHTA and FQGNSA. DNA of the CDR3: TGTGCCAGCAGCTTAGTAGCCAGGGGGAATCAGCCCCAGCATTTT. It encodes CASSLVARGNQPQHF.

This rearrangement joins TRBV2 to TRBJ1-2; 9 bases align to TRBD1. V lost 7 bases, J lost 3 bases, and 12 bases stayed unmatched. The length of the CDR3 is 16 residues. CDR1 and CDR2 from the germline V gene are SNHLY and FYNNEI. The CDR3 DNA sequence: TGTGCCAGCACCCCTAAAGACAGGGGGGTCGACTATGGCTACACCTTC. Its translation is CASTPKDRGVDYGYTF.

This clonotype was observed a few times. The chain carries TRBV20-1 and TRBJ2-7; TRBD2 aligns across 9 bases. The CDR3 runs 15 residues. With 0 bases clipped from V and 3 bases from J, the junction kept 6 bases outside the gene matches. Per germline, CDR1 DFQATT and CDR2 SNEGSKA (reference sequence). The CDR3 loop is CSARDGSGSSYEQYF. CDR3 bases: TGCAGTGCTAGAGATGGTAGCGGGAGTAGCTACGAGCAGTACTTC.

This clonotype was picked up many times. This chain links TRBV9 with TRBJ2-7, with 9 bases lining up with TRBD1. The CDR3 has 15 amino acids. V lost 0 bases, J lost 6 bases, and 7 bases stayed unmatched. Germline CDR1 and CDR2: SGDLS and YYNGEE. The CDR3 spells CASSVGGQGTAEQYF. The CDR3 DNA reads as TGTGCCAGCAGCGTAGGCGGACAGGGGACGGCCGAGCAGTACTTC.

Only a few counts were recorded for this clonotype. The chain combines TRBV5-4 with TRBJ2-6; no reliable D call. The V end lost 1 base, the J end lost 1 base, and 6 bases lay between the germline ends. Germline V gene sequence: CDR1 SGHNT, CDR2 YYREEE (reference sequence). The CDR3 has 15 residues. CDR3 in amino acids: CASSLIGSGANVLTF. For the CDR3, the DNA is TGTGCCAGCAGCTTGATCGGTTCTGGGGCCAACGTCCTGACTTTC.